There are many counts of the clone carrying this T cell receptor (beta chain). Every cDNA TCR molecule received its own unique molecular identifier. TCRdb redid the calling of the 5' RACE reads with MiXCR, one entry per CDR3 protein. The table shows more than 5,000 distinct CDR3 sequences, with under 15% occurring only once. The sample comes from a study of spatial heterogeneity in lung cancer. Study information: Fewer alpha-chain than beta-chain sequences were consistently detected.

Deletions cut 7 bases from V and 4 bases from J, with 7 bases between. Germline lookup yields CDR1 SGHVS and CDR2 FNYEAQ. The CDR3 length is 11 residues. The time point denotes: sample taken at primary tumor resection. The input material, whole RNA from tumor, nontumor lung or frozen PBMC, was sequenced unsorted. This chain uses TRBV7-6 with TRBJ1-1; no reliable D call. The TCR sequence derives from a male donor with early-stage non-small cell lung cancer. This material consisted of normal lung tissue next to the tumor, taken at surgery. This CDR3 is CASTGGTEAFF. For the CDR3, the DNA is TGTGCCAGCACGGGCGGCACTGAAGCTTTCTTT.